Each of the 25 T cell receptor beta chains below was sequenced from the same sample in a study of Ad26.COV2.S vaccination and SARS-CoV-2 variants. As to treatment: some 20 received Ad26.COV2.S at low or high dose, single or two shots; 5 received placebo; per-sample allocation not given. Collection of samples fell on day 63 after the first vaccine or placebo injection. Profiling relied on immunoSEQ multiplex PCR, and the TCRdb table lists in-frame clones only, not all of them. The table includes roughly 350,000 clones, 65% to 90% detected once. Sample: peripheral blood, taken in a trial of Ad26.COV2.S vaccine versus placebo. All receptors come from a person aged 18 to 59 who received the Ad26.COV2.S COVID-19 vaccine or a placebo.

This sequence joins TRBV6-2 or TRBV6-3 and TRBJ2-3; 8 bases are a match to TRBD1. From germline, CDR1 is MNHEY and CDR2 SVGEGT. With V trimmed by 2 bases and J by 2 bases, 9 bases remained unmatched. This CDR3 has 17 residues. CDR3 amino acids: CASSYPSGTGFTDTQYF. The CDR3 DNA sequence: TGTGCCAGCAGTTACCCTTCCGGGACAGGATTCACAGATACGCAGTATTTT.

The chain couples TRBV28 to TRBJ1-3; D ambiguous. CDR1 MDHEN and CDR2 SYDVKM come from the germline V gene. CDR3 length equals 13 residues. The V end was cut by 7 bases, the J end by 7 bases, with 14 bases between. Here the CDR3 reads CASTGRSWNTIYF. CDR3 DNA: TGTGCCAGCACCGGACGGAGTTGGAACACCATATATTTT.

The rearrangement links TRBV19 to TRBJ2-3; 10 bases fit TRBD2. CDR1 LNHDA and CDR2 SQIVND come from the germline V gene (reference sequence). J was trimmed by 2 bases and V by 6 bases; bases with no gene match: 5. The CDR3 has 15 amino acids. CDR3 bases: TGTGCCAGTAGGTTTAGCGGGGGGATCACAGATACGCAGTATTTT. Protein sequence: CASRFSGGITDTQYF.

This chain links TRBV9 with TRBJ1-1; TRBD1 is a possible D gene (5 bases). V lost 2 bases and J 1 base, leaving 6 bases between the germline ends. This CDR3 comprises 13 residues. Germline CDR1 SGDLS, CDR2 YYNGEE. The CDR3 region has the DNA TGTGCCAGCAGCGTCGACAGGAACACTGAAGCTTTCTTT. Amino acids: CASSVDRNTEAFF.

The rearrangement uses TRBV6-5 and TRBJ2-1; D may be TRBD2 (5 bases). Germline V gene sequence: CDR1 MNHEY, CDR2 SVGAGI. Trimming stripped 0 bases from V and 10 bases from J, with 13 bases between. The CDR3 length is 14 residues. CDR3 bases: TGTGCCAGCAGTTACTCGACCGGGGTTAGAGAGCAGTTCTTC. Protein: CASSYSTGVREQFF.

The rearrangement links TRBV28 to TRBJ2-7; TRBD2 aligns across 7 bases. The J segment lost 0 bases and the V segment lost 5 bases, leaving 7 bases of the junction unmatched. Germline CDR1 and CDR2: MDHEN and SYDVKM. The CDR3 has 15 amino acids. CDR3 in amino acids: CASSEFGGSSYEQYF. CDR3 sequence (DNA): TGTGCCAGCAGTGAATTCGGGGGGAGCTCCTACGAGCAGTACTTC.

Worth noting for this clone: This may be a read error, as it is one base from a much larger clone. Other DNA sequences of this sample code for an identical CDR3. V gene TRBV28 combines with J gene TRBJ1-2; TRBD1 might be the D (5 bases). The CDR3 spans 14 residues. Germline values: CDR1 MDHEN, CDR2 SYDVKM. Trimming stripped 3 bases from V and 2 bases from J, with 10 bases between. In DNA, the CDR3 is TGTGCCAGCAGTTTGGTGGCAGGGAACTATGGCTACACCTTC. Its translation is CASSLVAGNYGYTF.

The chain is built from TRBV6-5 and TRBJ2-1, with D possibly called TRBD1 or TRBD2 (6 bases each). V lost 6 bases, J lost 4 bases, and 13 bases lay in between. Germline loops: CDR1 MNHEY, CDR2 SVGAGI. CDR3 length: 14 amino acids. CDR3 nucleotide sequence: TGTGCCAGCAGGTCGGGGGCCCTTTACAATGAGCAGTTCTTC. It specifies CASRSGALYNEQFF.

This clone was detected once. The rearrangement links TRBV29-1 to TRBJ2-7; 7 bases are shared with TRBD2. J lost 4 bases, V lost 6 bases, and 9 bases had no gene match. Per germline, CDR1 SQVTM and CDR2 ANQGSEA. This CDR3 has 13 amino acids. The CDR3 reads CSVAGVSRYEQYF. The CDR3 DNA reads TGCAGCGTCGCGGGGGTTTCCCGGTACGAGCAGTACTTC.

In DNA, the CDR3 is TGTGCCAGTTCTCCGCACGGGGGTTCCTATGGCTACACCTTC. Translating it yields CASSPHGGSYGYTF. The rearrangement joins TRBV19 to TRBJ1-2; maybe TRBD1 (5 bases). CDR1 is LNHDA, CDR2 SQIVND, per germline (reference sequence). The V end was cut by 8 bases, the J end by 4 bases, with 17 bases between. The CDR3 spans 14 residues.

The chain has TRBV6-5 and TRBJ1-5; D perhaps matches TRBD1 (5 bases). The CDR3 extends over 14 amino acids. V gave up 3 bases and J gave up 6 bases, with 12 bases separating them. The germline V gene encodes CDR1 MNHEY and CDR2 SVGAGI. The CDR3 DNA reads TGTGCCAGCAGTTATCAACTCGGGGGTCAGCCCCAGCATTTT. Its translation: CASSYQLGGQPQHF.

The rearrangement links TRBV7-8 to TRBJ1-1, with 7 bases that match TRBD1. Germline assignment: CDR1 SGHVS and CDR2 FQNEAQ. The V and J ends lost 5 bases and 1 base, in that order; junction bases with no gene match: 7. There are 15 residues in the CDR3. This CDR3 reads CASSPRTGGNTEAFF. The CDR3 coding sequence is TGTGCCAGCAGCCCCAGGACAGGAGGGAACACTGAAGCTTTCTTT.

The chain combines TRBV11-3 with TRBJ2-3, with D possibly TRBD2 on 6 matching bases. Per germline, CDR1 SGHNT and CDR2 YENEEA. The V end lost 4 bases, the J end lost 1 base, and 6 bases lay between the germline ends. The CDR3 contains 13 residues. The CDR3 reads CASSWRGTDTQYF. CDR3 coding DNA: TGTGCCAGCAGCTGGAGGGGCACAGATACGCAGTATTTT.

This clone was counted once. V gene TRBV7-9 combines with J gene TRBJ1-4; 11 positions match TRBD1. CDR3 length: 17 amino acids. Looked up from germline, CDR1 is SEHNR and CDR2 is FQNEAQ (reference sequence). Unmatched junction bases numbered 4, after V lost 0 bases and J lost 4 bases. Here the CDR3 reads CASSLAGQGEHNEKLFF. The CDR3 DNA reads TGTGCCAGCAGCTTAGCGGGACAGGGGGAGCATAATGAAAAACTGTTTTTT.

This rearrangement joins TRBV6-5 to TRBJ2-3, with TRBD2 matching over 11 bases. The CDR3 runs to 15 residues. After removal of 6 bases from V and 4 bases from J, the junction contained 6 bases not matched to a gene. Germline V gene sequence: CDR1 MNHEY, CDR2 SVGAGI. CDR3 in amino acids: CASRGGLAGPDTQYF. The CDR3 coding sequence is TGTGCCAGCAGGGGCGGACTAGCGGGCCCAGATACGCAGTATTTT.

The gene calls are TRBV14 and TRBJ1-1; D gene unclear. The CDR3 length is 14 residues. The germline V gene has CDR1 SGHDN and CDR2 FVKESK. V was clipped by 0 bases and J by 1 base, with 6 bases between them. Here the CDR3 DNA reads TGTGCCAGCAGCCAAGAGTCGCCGAACACTGAAGCTTTCTTT. It is translated as CASSQESPNTEAFF.

This clone was counted a single time. The DNA of the CDR3 is TGTGCCAGCAGCTCGCAGCGGGATACGCAGTATTTT. Its protein product is CASSSQRDTQYF. The gene calls are TRBV11-3 and TRBJ2-3; a weak D match, TRBD2 (5 bases). Germline V lookup: CDR1 SGHNT, CDR2 YENEEA. V gave up 4 bases and J gave up 6 bases, with 8 bases separating them. This CDR3 has 12 amino acids. The entire variable domain, with the rest obtained from reference TRBV11-3 and TRBJ2-3, is as follows: EAGVVQSPRYKIIEKKQPVAFWCNPISGHNTLYWYLQNLGQGPELLIRYENEEAVDDSQLPKDRFSAERLKGVDSTLKIQPAELGDSAVYLCASSSQRDTQYFGPGTRLTVL.

A word on this clone: Germline is not matched at one junction end, which may reflect a read error. This sequence joins TRBV3-1 (or the pseudogene TRBV3-2) and TRBJ2-6; 10 nucleotides align to TRBD1. The germline gives CDR1 LGHDT, CDR2 YNNKEL (reference sequence). CDR3 length: 20 amino acids. This chain's CDR3 is CASSGNPGTGVNSGANILTF. For the CDR3, the DNA is TGTGCCAGCAGCGGCAACCCCGGGACAGGGGTTAACTCTGGGGCCAACATCCTGACTTTC.

The chain has TRBV5-5 and TRBJ2-3; D gene ambiguous. Germline lookup yields CDR1 SGHKS and CDR2 YYEKEE (reference sequence). V was trimmed by 0 bases and J by 2 bases, leaving 10 bases between them. This CDR3 comprises 15 residues. In nucleotides, the CDR3 is TGTGCCAGCAGCTTGGGTTTAACCTTCACAGATACGCAGTATTTT. Encoded protein: CASSLGLTFTDTQYF.

The gene calls are TRBV10-3 and TRBJ1-2, with 9 bases that match TRBD1. The CDR3 has 15 amino acids. Germline V gene sequence: CDR1 ENHRY, CDR2 SYGVKD. The V segment lost 6 bases and the J segment 6 bases; nucleotides outside the gene matches: 11. CDR3: CAISLPGQGSDGYTF. In DNA form, the CDR3 reads TGTGCCATCAGCCTCCCGGGACAGGGAAGCGATGGCTACACCTTC.

This chain joins TRBV9 and TRBJ2-7, with D possibly matching TRBD2 (5 bases). The CDR3 is 13 residues long. The germline V gene has CDR1 SGDLS and CDR2 YYNGEE. Trimming took off 4 bases at V and 5 bases at J, with 13 bases between the two ends. The CDR3 here is CASSIGVRDEQYF. The CDR3 DNA reads as TGTGCCAGCAGCATCGGGGTTAGGGACGAGCAGTACTTC.

The chain combines TRBV10-3 with TRBJ1-2; D perhaps matches TRBD1 (6 bases). Trimming stripped 6 bases from V and 10 bases from J, with 36 bases between. The CDR3 is 19 amino acids. Germline loops: CDR1 ENHRY, CDR2 SYGVKD. CDR3 region: CAISERGISGRIRLTAYTF. In DNA, the CDR3 is TGTGCCATCAGCGAGAGGGGGATTTCGGGGAGAATACGTTTAACGGCCTACACCTTC.

On this clone itself: This may stem from a read error, because a much larger clone lies one nucleotide away. The chain is built from TRBV13 and TRBJ1-1, with no clear D. Trimming removed 2 bases at V and 5 bases at J, with 6 bases between. The V gene's germline CDR1 is PRHDT and CDR2 FYEKMQ (reference sequence). The CDR3 spans 12 residues. This chain's CDR3 is CASSLRGTEAFF. The CDR3 coding sequence is TGTGCCAGCAGCTTACGCGGGACTGAAGCTTTCTTT. Variable domain in full (rest from reference TRBV13 and TRBJ1-1): AAGVIQSPRHLIKEKRETATLKCYPIPRHDTVYWYQQGPGQDPQFLISFYEKMQSDKGSIPDRFSAQQFSDYHSELNMSSLELGDSALYFCASSLRGTEAFFGQGTRLTVV.

This clone was seen a handful of times. The V call is TRBV19, the J call TRBJ2-1; TRBD2 matches at 13 bases. This CDR3 spans 18 amino acids. CDR1 and CDR2 (germline): LNHDA, SQIVND (reference sequence). Germline trimming cut 1 base from V and 8 bases from J; bases unmatched to any gene: 11. DNA for the CDR3: TGTGCCAGTAGTATAGCCACTTGGACTAGCGGGAGTTTCGATGAGCAGTTCTTC. Protein product: CASSIATWTSGSFDEQFF.

The chain combines TRBV7-9 with TRBJ2-1; 11 nucleotides agree with TRBD2. Germline V CDR1 and CDR2: SEHNR, FQNEAQ (reference sequence). V shed 2 bases and J 7 bases; nucleotides not matched to a gene: 7. This CDR3 spans 16 amino acids. The CDR3: CASSLMSVAGGNEQFF. The CDR3 DNA follows: TGTGCCAGCAGCTTAATGTCGGTAGCGGGAGGGAATGAGCAGTTCTTC. Looking up the rest from reference TRBV7-9 and TRBJ2-1 gives the full variable domain: DTGVSQNPRHKITKRGQNVTFRCDPISEHNRLYWYRQTLGQGPEFLTYFQNEAQLEKSRLLSDRFSAERPKGSFSTLEIQRTEQGDSAMYLCASSLMSVAGGNEQFFGPGTRLTVL.